This TCR beta chain emerged from a study of blood T cell repertoires in COVID-19. Germline V gene data show CDR1 as LNHDA and CDR2 as SQIVND (reference sequence). Between the trimmed V and J ends, which lost 7 bases and 5 bases, there was a span of 20 bases. The CDR3 runs 15 residues. Data came from immunoSEQ multiplex PCR; TCRdb stores just in-frame clones and leaves some out. The sample records 250,000 to 350,000 clones, around 88% being singletons. Sequenced sample: peripheral blood. The clonotype originates from a woman in her forties or fifties with acute or convalescent COVID-19. V usage is TRBV19 and J usage is TRBJ1-1; D is possibly TRBD1 (6 bases). The CDR3 coding sequence is TGTGCCAGTATCTACCGACTGGAAAGGGGGACTGAAGCTTTCTTT. Translation gives CASIYRLERGTEAFF.